These T cell receptor beta chains were read from a single sample in a study of identical twins. One entry per CDR3 protein, called by TCRdb with MiXCR from the 5' RACE reads. The sample shows 400,000 to 550,000 distinct CDR3 sequences, approximately 22% of them seen only once. This sample also appeared in a second study, on T cells expressing NK-cell markers.

What was sequenced was CD4+ T cells sorted from blood. These TCRs come from a woman aged 18 to 35 in good health. Each CDR3 is given with its conserved first and last residue. A D gene is named only where the DNA matches it firmly. The size of a clone is reported for some rows only, either as once, few or many, or as a class for expanded clones.

CDR3 length	V gene	D gene	J gene	clone size	CDR3 protein	CDR3 DNA
14	TRBV6-2/TRBV6-3	TRBD2	TRBJ2-1	few	CASSPAGAYNEQFF	TGTGCCAGCAGCCCAGCGGGAGCGTACAATGAGCAGTTCTTC
17	TRBV6-5	-	TRBJ2-7	-	CASSYSGVFAAIHEQYF	TGTGCCAGCAGTTACTCCGGAGTATTCGCGGCCATCCACGAGCAGTACTTC
14	TRBV6-2/TRBV6-3	-	TRBJ2-2	-	CASRRQVLTGELFF	TGTGCCAGCAGAAGACAGGTTCTAACCGGGGAGCTGTTTTTT
10	TRBV20-1	-	TRBJ2-1	few	CSAREGTPSF	TGCAGTGCTAGAGAAGGGACTCCAAGCTTC
15	TRBV9	TRBD1	TRBJ1-1	-	CASSLTGQGRTEAFF	TGTGCCAGCAGCTTGACGGGACAGGGAAGGACTGAAGCTTTCTTT
14	TRBV6-5	-	TRBJ2-7	few	CASSYGRAHVEQYF	TGTGCCAGCAGTTACGGGCGGGCCCACGTCGAGCAGTACTTC
14	TRBV9	-	TRBJ2-1	few	CASSVDGSPNEQFF	TGTGCCAGCAGCGTAGATGGTTCCCCCAATGAGCAGTTCTTC
11	TRBV5-1	-	TRBJ2-1	-	CASKGNNEQFF	TGCGCCAGCAAGGGCAACAATGAGCAGTTCTTC
15	TRBV24-1	TRBD1	TRBJ2-1	-	CATSKRQGAYNEQFF	TGTGCCACCAGTAAAAGACAGGGGGCCTACAATGAGCAGTTCTTC
17	TRBV4-3	TRBD2	TRBJ2-2	many	CASSQDVGLAGSGELFF	TGCGCCAGCAGCCAAGATGTGGGACTAGCGGGATCCGGGGAGCTGTTTTTT
16	TRBV3-1	TRBD2	TRBJ2-3	-	CASSQDWEGFTDTQYF	TGTGCCAGCAGCCAAGATTGGGAGGGGTTCACAGATACGCAGTATTTT
14	TRBV24-1	-	TRBJ2-5	few	CAICLPRACETQYF	TGTGCCATCTGCTTACCGAGGGCATGCGAGACCCAGTACTTC
13	TRBV3-1	-	TRBJ2-5	few	CASSPPGTKTQYF	TGTGCCAGCAGCCCCCCCGGAACGAAGACCCAGTACTTC
14	TRBV12-3/TRBV12-4	-	TRBJ2-7	-	CASSLTAGRNEQYF	TGTGCCAGCAGTTTGACCGCCGGACGCAACGAGCAGTACTTC
14	TRBV6-2/TRBV6-3	TRBD2	TRBJ2-5	few	CASRLLAGGETQYF	TGTGCCAGCAGACTCCTAGCGGGAGGAGAGACCCAGTACTTC
14	TRBV3-1	-	TRBJ1-5	few	CASSQGVSNQPQHF	TGTGCCAGCAGCCAGGGGGTCAGCAATCAGCCCCAGCATTTT
15	TRBV27	TRBD1	TRBJ1-2	-	CASTVQGGGVGGYTF	TGTGCCAGCACTGTGCAGGGGGGGGGTGTAGGCGGCTACACCTTC
14	TRBV7-9	TRBD1	TRBJ1-1	few	CASSRTGDGTEAFF	TGTGCCAGCAGCCGGACAGGGGATGGCACTGAAGCTTTCTTT
15	TRBV3-1	-	TRBJ2-6	few	CASSHSSSGANVLTF	TGTGCCAGCAGCCACTCTAGCTCTGGGGCCAACGTCCTGACTTTC
12	TRBV20-1	-	TRBJ2-3	-	CSASGSRDTQYF	TGCAGTGCTAGCGGGAGTCGAGATACGCAGTATTTT
14	TRBV6-1	-	TRBJ1-5	-	CASSDPGRNQPQHF	TGTGCCAGCAGTGATCCAGGGCGCAATCAGCCCCAGCATTTT
13	TRBV15	-	TRBJ2-1	-	CATSGQGSNEQFF	TGTGCCACCAGCGGCCAGGGGTCTAATGAGCAGTTCTTC
14	TRBV12-3/TRBV12-4	-	TRBJ2-2	-	CASSRMLNTGELFF	TGTGCCAGCAGTCGCATGCTCAACACCGGGGAGCTGTTTTTT
16	TRBV5-1	-	TRBJ2-5	few	CASSLFSTDLQETQYF	TGCGCCAGCAGCTTGTTTTCTACCGATCTTCAAGAGACCCAGTACTTC
15	TRBV20-1	-	TRBJ2-1	-	CSARYSRVGYNEQFF	TGCAGTGCTAGATATTCTAGAGTTGGGTACAATGAGCAGTTCTTC
15	TRBV9	-	TRBJ1-3	few	CASSVESGSGNTIYF	TGTGCCAGCAGCGTAGAATCCGGCTCTGGAAACACCATATATTTT
15	TRBV10-3	TRBD1	TRBJ2-1	few	CAISEDRERTNEQFF	TGTGCCATCAGTGAGGACAGGGAGCGAACGAATGAGCAGTTCTTC
16	TRBV20-1	TRBD2	TRBJ2-7	few	CSARALTSGGAYEQYF	TGCAGTGCTAGAGCTCTTACTAGCGGGGGGGCCTACGAGCAGTACTTC
14	TRBV20-1	-	TRBJ2-3	few	CSARGPDGSDTQYF	TGCAGTGCTAGAGGACCGGACGGGTCAGATACGCAGTATTTT
17	TRBV7-3	-	TRBJ2-1	few	CASSLKAGTGTNNEQFF	TGTGCCAGCAGCTTAAAAGCCGGGACGGGGACCAACAATGAGCAGTTCTTC
20	TRBV11-2	TRBD2	TRBJ2-4	-	CASSLIPSGGPRRASNIQYF	TGTGCCAGCAGCTTAATACCCTCGGGAGGGCCCCGACGGGCATCAAACATTCAGTACTTC
14	TRBV7-2	TRBD2	TRBJ2-5	-	CASGTSGGAGTQYF	TGTGCCAGCGGGACTAGCGGGGGGGCAGGAACCCAGTACTTC
14	TRBV20-1	-	TRBJ2-3	few	CSARDPGKEDTQYF	TGCAGTGCTAGAGATCCCGGGAAGGAGGATACGCAGTATTTT
13	TRBV30	-	TRBJ1-5	many	CAWRGDTNQPQHF	TGTGCCTGGAGGGGGGACACCAATCAGCCCCAGCATTTT
12	TRBV20-1	-	TRBJ1-2	few	CSANSGYYGYTF	TGCAGTGCCAACAGCGGGTACTATGGCTACACCTTC
12	TRBV9	-	TRBJ1-1	few	CASSSRTDETFF	TGTGCCAGCAGCTCGCGGACAGACGAGACTTTCTTT
12	TRBV5-1	-	TRBJ2-2	few	CAHRADTGELFF	TGCGCCCACAGGGCGGACACCGGGGAGCTGTTTTTT
13	TRBV5-1	-	TRBJ1-1	many	CASSLNQGTEAFF	TGCGCCAGCAGCTTAAATCAGGGGACTGAAGCTTTCTTT
13	TRBV20-1	-	TRBJ1-2	-	CSASGPGFNGYTF	TGCAGTGCTAGTGGGCCAGGGTTTAATGGCTACACCTTC
17	TRBV12-3/TRBV12-4	TRBD2	TRBJ2-5	-	CASSLAGTRWRQETQYF	TGTGCCAGCAGTTTAGCCGGGACTAGATGGAGGCAAGAGACCCAGTACTTC
13	TRBV7-9	TRBD1	TRBJ1-1	few	CAGRSTGRTEAFF	TGTGCCGGAAGATCGACAGGGCGGACTGAAGCTTTCTTT
14	TRBV20-1	-	TRBJ1-5	many	CSATPPGSNQPQHF	TGCAGCGCGACCCCCCCGGGTAGCAATCAGCCCCAGCATTTT
14	TRBV6-1	-	TRBJ2-6	-	CATSRGPGANVLTF	TGTGCCACCTCCAGGGGCCCTGGGGCCAACGTCCTGACTTTC
14	TRBV12-3/TRBV12-4	-	TRBJ1-1	-	CASSLVRERGEAFF	TGTGCCAGCAGTTTAGTCAGGGAACGGGGTGAAGCTTTCTTT
17	TRBV12-3/TRBV12-4	-	TRBJ1-1	-	CASSFSLGALINTEAFF	TGTGCCAGCAGTTTTTCCCTAGGGGCCTTAATCAACACTGAAGCTTTCTTT
15	TRBV12-3/TRBV12-4	TRBD2	TRBJ2-3	few	CASTPGLGGRDTQYF	TGTGCCAGCACTCCTGGGTTGGGAGGGAGAGATACGCAGTATTTT
12	TRBV29-1	-	TRBJ2-5	-	CSAQGPEETQYF	TGCAGCGCCCAAGGGCCTGAAGAGACCCAGTACTTC
17	TRBV6-2/TRBV6-3	TRBD1	TRBJ1-5	-	CASSYATGVLSNQPQHF	TGTGCCAGCAGTTACGCCACAGGGGTCCTTAGCAATCAGCCCCAGCATTTT
13	TRBV30	-	TRBJ2-7	-	CAYRQYRDHEQYF	TGTGCTTATAGACAGTACCGAGATCACGAGCAGTACTTC
14	TRBV6-5	-	TRBJ1-1	few	CASSYGRGNTEAFF	TGTGCCAGCAGTTATGGCCGGGGGAACACTGAAGCTTTCTTT
13	TRBV5-1	-	TRBJ1-2	-	CASRFSFNYGYTF	TGCGCCAGCAGGTTCAGTTTTAACTATGGCTACACCTTC
14	TRBV27	-	TRBJ2-1	-	CASWSVRGNNEQFF	TGTGCCAGCTGGTCAGTCCGGGGGAACAATGAGCAGTTCTTC
14	TRBV5-1	TRBD2	TRBJ2-5	-	CASSPGGGRETQYF	TGCGCCAGCAGCCCGGGAGGGGGTCGGGAGACCCAGTACTTC
15	TRBV12-3/TRBV12-4	TRBD1	TRBJ1-6	many	CASSPPTGDTSPLHF	TGTGCCAGCAGTCCCCCGACAGGGGATACTTCACCCCTCCACTTT
14	TRBV20-1	-	TRBJ1-1	few	CSARDWGPVKEAFF	TGCAGTGCTAGAGACTGGGGACCGGTAAAAGAAGCTTTCTTT
15	TRBV12-3/TRBV12-4	-	TRBJ1-5	many	CASSLEGKGNQPQHF	TGTGCCAGCAGTTTAGAGGGGAAAGGCAATCAGCCCCAGCATTTT
15	TRBV5-1	-	TRBJ1-1	-	CASSLDGRMNTEAFF	TGCGCCAGCAGCTTGGACGGCAGAATGAACACTGAAGCTTTCTTT
16	TRBV4-1	TRBD1	TRBJ1-2	-	CASSQPWGQSGVGYTF	TGCGCCAGCAGCCAACCATGGGGACAGAGTGGCGTTGGCTACACCTTC
15	TRBV5-6	TRBD1	TRBJ2-1	-	CASTLRAGGMNEQFF	TGTGCCAGCACCCTTCGGGCAGGGGGCATGAATGAGCAGTTCTTC